The source of this T cell receptor beta chain is a study of neoadjuvant nivolumab and ipilimumab in lung cancer. Points on this clone: The antigen remains unidentified.

General observations from the study: TCR receptors were sequenced in few samples. Resected tumors had greater TCR richness and clonality than uninvolved lung. TCR clonality did not significantly correlate with pathologic tumor regression. From pretherapy to surgery, tumor richness and clonality rose with dual therapy.

Germline lookup yields CDR1 SGHRS and CDR2 YFSETQ. This CDR3 comprises 15 residues. V was cut by 4 bases and J by 2 bases, with 13 bases left in between. Some clones are missing from TCRdb's copy, which holds only in-frame ones; the method was immunoSEQ multiplex PCR. The sample lists 40,000 to 60,000 clones; roughly 90% were seen once. This clonotype was sampled from an adult with non-small cell lung cancer. Some clones in this sample may be carry-over from other donors' samples. The chain recombines TRBV5-1 with TRBJ2-1; D is possibly TRBD1 or TRBD2 (5 bases each). Sequences were derived from blood, sampled before neoadjuvant nivolumab, alone or with ipilimumab. The CDR3 sequence: CASSGTPSAYNEQFF. The CDR3 DNA reads as TGCGCCAGCAGCGGGACGCCATCGGCCTACAATGAGCAGTTCTTC.